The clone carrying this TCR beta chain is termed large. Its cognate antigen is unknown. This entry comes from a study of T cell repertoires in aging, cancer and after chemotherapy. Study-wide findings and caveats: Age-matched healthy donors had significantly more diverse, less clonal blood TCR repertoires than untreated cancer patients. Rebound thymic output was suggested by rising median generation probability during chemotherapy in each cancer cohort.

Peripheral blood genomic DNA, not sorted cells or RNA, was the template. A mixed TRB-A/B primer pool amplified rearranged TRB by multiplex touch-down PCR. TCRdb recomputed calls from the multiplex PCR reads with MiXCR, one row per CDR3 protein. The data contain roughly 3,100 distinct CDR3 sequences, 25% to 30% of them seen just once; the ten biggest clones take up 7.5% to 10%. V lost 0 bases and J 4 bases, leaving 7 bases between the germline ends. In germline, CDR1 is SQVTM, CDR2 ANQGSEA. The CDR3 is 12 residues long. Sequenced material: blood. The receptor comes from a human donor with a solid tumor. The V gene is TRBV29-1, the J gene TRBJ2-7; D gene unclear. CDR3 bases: TGCAGCGTTGAAGAAGGGAATTACGAGCAGTACTTC. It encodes CSVEEGNYEQYF.